A selection of T cell receptor beta chains follows, all from one sample in a study of T cell changes during pregnancy in multiple sclerosis. Sequenced by immunoSEQ multiplex PCR; TCRdb stores in-frame clones only, minus some. The table has more than 25,000 clones, roughly 89% seen once. This material consisted of CD8+ T cells from peripheral blood mononuclear cells, taken in the second trimester of pregnancy. Receptors were obtained from a female donor in good health, enrolled as a control in a pregnancy study. The CDR3 runs from the conserved cysteine through the conserved F or W. D genes are given only for firm matches. Clone size is shown for a subset of rows, as once, few, many or a class of expanded clone.

abundance | j_gene | d_gene | v_gene | CDR3nt | CDR3aa
. | TRBJ1-5 | . | TRBV19 | TGTGCCAGTAGTAGCGGACAGAATAGCAATCAGCCCCAGCATTTT | CASSSGQNSNQPQHF
. | TRBJ1-5 | . | TRBV5-6 | TGTGCCAGCAGCTTGTGGCAGTATATCAATCAGCCCCAGCATTTT | CASSLWQYINQPQHF
. | TRBJ2-3 | TRBD2 | TRBV7-8 | TGTGCCAGCAGCGCCCCTTCAGCGGGATTACCAACAGATACGCAGTATTTT | CASSAPSAGLPTDTQYF
. | TRBJ1-2 | . | TRBV4-2 | TGTGCCAGCAGCCAAGTAGCTACAGGGACCCGACTCTATGGCTACACCTTC | CASSQVATGTRLYGYTF
. | TRBJ1-5 | . | TRBV29-1 | TGCAGCGTGGGGGGAGGGAATAGCAATCAGCCCCAGCATTTT | CSVGGGNSNQPQHF
. | TRBJ2-7 | TRBD2 | TRBV30 | TGTGCCTGGATAGAGCGTGGGACTACTCACGAGCAGTACTTC | CAWIERGTTHEQYF
once | TRBJ1-2 | TRBD1 | TRBV5-8 | TGTGCCAGCAGCCCTGGGACAGCTGATAACTATGGCTACACCTTC | CASSPGTADNYGYTF
. | TRBJ1-5 | . | TRBV27 | TGTGCCAGCAGTTCCCATAGCAATCAGCCCCAGCATTTT | CASSSHSNQPQHF
. | TRBJ1-1 | TRBD1 | TRBV30 | TGTGCCTGGAGTGTCAGGGGGGTGGGCACTGAAGCTTTCTTT | CAWSVRGVGTEAFF
. | TRBJ2-1 | TRBD1 | TRBV25-1 | TGTGCCAGCAGCCAGACGGGACAGGTTAGCTACAATGAGCAGTTCTTC | CASSQTGQVSYNEQFF
. | TRBJ2-1 | . | TRBV27 | TGTGCCAGCAGTTTAGGGACTTACTCCTACAATGAGCAGTTCTTC | CASSLGTYSYNEQFF
few | TRBJ2-1 | TRBD1 | TRBV27 | TGTGCCAGCCACAGGGGGGACTACAATGAGCAGTTCTTC | CASHRGDYNEQFF
. | TRBJ2-1 | TRBD2 | TRBV19 | TGTGCCAGTAGACCGGGACTAGCGGGGGAGGACAATGAGCAGTTCTTC | CASRPGLAGEDNEQFF
. | TRBJ2-1 | . | TRBV6-5 | TGTGCCAGCAGTTACTCTAGGAGCTCCTACAATGAGCAGTTCTTC | CASSYSRSSYNEQFF
once | TRBJ2-5 | TRBD1 | TRBV7-8 | TGTGCCAGCAGGAGGGACAGGCAAGAGACCCAGTACTTC | CASRRDRQETQYF
. | TRBJ1-2 | TRBD1 | TRBV18 | TGTGCCAGCTCACCCGAGGGGGCGCCTGGGAATGGCTACACCTTC | CASSPEGAPGNGYTF
. | TRBJ1-2 | . | TRBV7-2 | TGTGCCAGCAGCTCGTACGGAGGTGGGAGTCCCGGCTATGGCTACACCTTC | CASSSYGGGSPGYGYTF
once | TRBJ2-1 | TRBD1 | TRBV2 | TGTGCCAGCAGTGTAGGGACAGGGGGGCGGAATGAGCAGTTCTTC | CASSVGTGGRNEQFF
. | TRBJ1-2 | . | TRBV9 | TGTGCCAGCAGCCCTTCCGCGGGAAGGGAAGGCTACACCTTC | CASSPSAGREGYTF
. | TRBJ1-4 | . | TRBV7-6 | TGTGCCAGCAGCCCTGAGATCGGAGCTAATGAAAAACTGTTTTTT | CASSPEIGANEKLFF
. | TRBJ2-3 | . | TRBV27 | TGTGCCAGCAGTTTGGGGCAGGACCCAGATACGCAGTATTTT | CASSLGQDPDTQYF
. | TRBJ2-3 | TRBD2 | TRBV7-9 | TGTGCCAGCAGCTCGCCTAGCGGGGGGGAAGATACGCAGTATTTT | CASSSPSGGEDTQYF
. | TRBJ2-5 | TRBD1 | TRBV10-3 | TGTGCCATCAGGGGAGGACAGGGGGCGAGCCAAGAGACCCAGTACTTC | CAIRGGQGASQETQYF
. | TRBJ1-2 | TRBD1 | TRBV19 | TGTGCCAGTACATTGTCCGGGCAGGGGGGACTCTATGGCTACACCTTC | CASTLSGQGGLYGYTF
. | TRBJ1-5 | . | TRBV4-1 | TGCGCCAGCAGCCAAGTCCGTGAGGTTCAGCCCCAGCATTTT | CASSQVREVQPQHF
. | TRBJ1-1 | . | TRBV6-5 | TGTGCCAGCAGTGAACTTACAGGGAACACTGAAGCTTTCTTT | CASSELTGNTEAFF
. | TRBJ1-1 | TRBD1 | TRBV5-1 | TGCGCCAGCAGCGGAACAGGGGTGGGCACTGAAGCTTTCTTT | CASSGTGVGTEAFF
. | TRBJ2-7 | TRBD1 | TRBV13 | TGTGCCAGCAGCTTACAGGGGGTCTACGAGCAGTACTTC | CASSLQGVYEQYF
. | TRBJ2-7 | TRBD2 | TRBV9 | TGTGCCAGCAGCGTAGGGTCTAGCGGGGGTACCTACGAGCAGTACTTC | CASSVGSSGGTYEQYF
. | TRBJ1-2 | . | TRBV29-1 | TGCAGCTCGACCGGAGGGGAGTACTATGGCTACACCTTC | CSSTGGEYYGYTF
. | TRBJ1-5 | . | TRBV2 | TGTGCCAGCAGTGATCGGGTCGGGGGCAATCAGCCCCAGCATTTT | CASSDRVGGNQPQHF
. | TRBJ1-2 | . | TRBV5-1 | TGCGCCAGCAGCTTGGACTCGGGTGGCTACACCTTC | CASSLDSGGYTF
. | TRBJ1-1 | . | TRBV30 | TGTGCCTGGTGGGACTACTCGAGTTTAGGCACTGAAGCTTTCTTT | CAWWDYSSLGTEAFF
once | TRBJ1-1 | TRBD1 | TRBV27 | TGTGCCAGCAGTTTAGACAGGGTGACTGAAGCTTTCTTT | CASSLDRVTEAFF
. | TRBJ1-1 | . | TRBV5-6 | TGTGCCAGCAGCTTCCCTCTTAACACTGAAGCTTTCTTT | CASSFPLNTEAFF
. | TRBJ1-6 | TRBD1 | TRBV14 | TGTGCCAGCAGCCAACTAGAAACAGGGGTAGGAACACCCCTCCACTTT | CASSQLETGVGTPLHF
. | TRBJ1-2 | TRBD1 | TRBV29-1 | TGCAGCGCCGAGGAGGACAGGGACCTATATGGCTACACCTTC | CSAEEDRDLYGYTF
. | TRBJ1-1 | . | TRBV7-9 | TGTGCCAGCAGCTTAGGAGGGTATGAGGGCACTGAAGCTTTCTTT | CASSLGGYEGTEAFF
. | TRBJ1-2 | TRBD1 | TRBV4-2 | TGTGCCAGCAGCCAATTGGGGGCAGGGGGCGTTTACACCTTC | CASSQLGAGGVYTF
. | TRBJ1-1 | . | TRBV25-1 | TGTGCCAGCAGTGATGGGGATACAGGGCTCCCGAACACTGAAGCTTTCTTT | CASSDGDTGLPNTEAFF
. | TRBJ2-1 | . | TRBV9 | TGTGCCAGCAGCGTAGACAGGAGCTCCTACAATGAGCAGTTCTTC | CASSVDRSSYNEQFF
. | TRBJ2-7 | . | TRBV5-4 | TGTGCCAGCAGCCCAAGAACAGAGTACGAGCAGTACTTC | CASSPRTEYEQYF
. | TRBJ1-4 | . | TRBV4-2 | TGTGCCAGCAGCCAAGATCGGTCTAATGAAAAACTGTTTTTT | CASSQDRSNEKLFF
. | TRBJ2-5 | . | TRBV9 | TGTGCCAGCAGCCCATCCCCGGTTTGGCGGGGCCAAGAGACCCAGTACTTC | CASSPSPVWRGQETQYF
. | TRBJ1-2 | TRBD1 | TRBV4-3 | TGCGCCAGCAGCCAAGATCTGGAACAGGGGGCCTGGGGCTACACCTTC | CASSQDLEQGAWGYTF
. | TRBJ2-3 | . | TRBV7-6 | TGTGCCAGCAGTCGCGCCGGAGGGGGCCCAGATACGCAGTATTTT | CASSRAGGGPDTQYF
medium-sized | TRBJ2-3 | TRBD2 | TRBV6-4 | TGTGCCAGCAGTGCTAGCGGGGGGGCAGATACGCAGTATTTT | CASSASGGADTQYF
. | TRBJ1-2 | . | TRBV6-1 | TGTGCCAGCAGTGAACCCCCTCGTTCCGCTAACTATGGCTACACCTTC | CASSEPPRSANYGYTF
. | TRBJ2-5 | TRBD2 | TRBV9 | TGTGCCAGCAGCGCCGGGACTAGAGGCCAAGAGACCCAGTACTTC | CASSAGTRGQETQYF
. | TRBJ2-2 | . | TRBV27 | TGTGCCAGCAGGGCGGGGTGGACCGGGGAGCTGTTTTTT | CASRAGWTGELFF
. | TRBJ1-3 | . | TRBV5-6 | TGTGCCAGCAGCGGTGATCTGAGGGAGATTGGAAACACCATATATTTT | CASSGDLREIGNTIYF
. | TRBJ1-5 | . | TRBV7-9 | TGTGCCAGCAGCTTATCCGGGGACAAAGAGCCCCAGCATTTT | CASSLSGDKEPQHF